Listed below are T cell receptor beta chains from one sample, sequenced in a study of cytomegalovirus exposure and HLA in healthy donors. Assay: immunoSEQ multiplex PCR; the TCRdb copy retains only in-frame clones and omits some. The sample lists around 150,000 clones; 84% were seen once. The sequencing sample was made of PBMCs. The source is a boy aged 2-15 years in good health and CMV-seronegative. CDR3s include the opening cysteine and the closing phenylalanine or tryptophan. D genes are given only for firm matches.

CDR3 length: 16
D gene: TRBD1
J gene: TRBJ1-5
V gene: TRBV6-5
CDR3 protein: CASSSWTGAGHQPQHF
CDR3 DNA: TGTGCCAGCAGTTCATGGACAGGGGCGGGGCATCAGCCCCAGCATTTT

CDR3 length: 13
D gene: NA
J gene: TRBJ1-2
V gene: TRBV28
CDR3 protein: CATSRGTDYGYTF
CDR3 DNA: TGTGCCACCTCTCGGGGGACGGACTATGGCTACACCTTC

CDR3 length: 15
D gene: TRBD1
J gene: TRBJ2-2
V gene: TRBV6-5
CDR3 protein: CASRRQGWDTGELFF
CDR3 DNA: TGTGCCAGCAGACGACAGGGATGGGACACCGGGGAGCTGTTTTTT

CDR3 length: 13
D gene: NA
J gene: TRBJ1-1
V gene: TRBV2
CDR3 protein: CATLTGMNTEAFF
CDR3 DNA: TGTGCCACCCTGACAGGCATGAACACTGAAGCTTTCTTT

CDR3 length: 18
D gene: NA
J gene: TRBJ2-3
V gene: TRBV7-8
CDR3 protein: CASSLARISGRATDTQYF
CDR3 DNA: TGTGCCAGCAGCTTAGCGCGTATTAGCGGTAGAGCTACAGATACGCAGTATTTT

CDR3 length: 14
D gene: NA
J gene: TRBJ2-5
V gene: TRBV6-1
CDR3 protein: CASSESQAQETQYF
CDR3 DNA: TGTGCCAGCAGTGAATCACAGGCCCAAGAGACCCAGTACTTC

CDR3 length: 18
D gene: NA
J gene: TRBJ2-7
V gene: TRBV4-1
CDR3 protein: CASSQDWGRGRGSYEQYF
CDR3 DNA: TGCGCCAGCAGCCAAGATTGGGGACGAGGCAGGGGATCTTACGAGCAGTACTTC

CDR3 length: 16
D gene: TRBD1
J gene: TRBJ1-5
V gene: TRBV18
CDR3 protein: CASSFGPGQGASPQHF
CDR3 DNA: TGTGCCAGCTCATTCGGACCGGGACAGGGGGCTAGTCCCCAGCATTTT

CDR3 length: 12
D gene: TRBD1
J gene: TRBJ2-1
V gene: TRBV29-1
CDR3 protein: CSARTGSNEQFF
CDR3 DNA: TGCAGCGCACGGACAGGCTCCAATGAGCAGTTCTTC

CDR3 length: 14
D gene: NA
J gene: TRBJ1-2
V gene: TRBV25-1
CDR3 protein: CASSESSGGRGFTF
CDR3 DNA: TGTGCCAGCAGTGAATCCTCGGGTGGCCGCGGGTTCACCTTC

CDR3 length: 14
D gene: TRBD1
J gene: TRBJ1-1
V gene: TRBV29-1
CDR3 protein: CSVRQGGRNTEAFF
CDR3 DNA: TGCAGCGTTCGACAGGGGGGTAGGAACACTGAAGCTTTCTTT

CDR3 length: 18
D gene: TRBD2
J gene: TRBJ2-1
V gene: TRBV9
CDR3 protein: CASSGDRGGRGGYNEQFF
CDR3 DNA: TGTGCCAGCAGCGGCGACAGAGGCGGGAGAGGAGGATACAATGAGCAGTTCTTC

CDR3 length: 12
D gene: TRBD2
J gene: TRBJ2-7
V gene: TRBV7-2
CDR3 protein: CASSQRGGEQYF
CDR3 DNA: TGTGCCAGCAGCCAGCGGGGTGGCGAGCAGTACTTC

CDR3 length: 15
D gene: NA
J gene: TRBJ1-1
V gene: TRBV5-1
CDR3 protein: CASSLTFQGDTEAFF
CDR3 DNA: TGCGCCAGCAGCCTAACCTTCCAAGGGGACACTGAAGCTTTCTTT

CDR3 length: 16
D gene: NA
J gene: TRBJ2-3
V gene: TRBV2
CDR3 protein: CASRGTGGPPTDTQYF
CDR3 DNA: TGTGCCAGCAGGGGGACTGGAGGGCCGCCCACAGATACGCAGTATTTT

CDR3 length: 11
D gene: TRBD1
J gene: TRBJ2-7
V gene: TRBV29-1
CDR3 protein: CSGADRAEQYF
CDR3 DNA: TGCAGCGGAGCTGACAGGGCCGAGCAGTACTTC

CDR3 length: 15
D gene: TRBD1
J gene: TRBJ1-2
V gene: TRBV4-2
CDR3 protein: CASSHRDRGGQGYTF
CDR3 DNA: TGTGCCAGCAGCCACCGGGACAGGGGAGGGCAGGGCTACACCTTC